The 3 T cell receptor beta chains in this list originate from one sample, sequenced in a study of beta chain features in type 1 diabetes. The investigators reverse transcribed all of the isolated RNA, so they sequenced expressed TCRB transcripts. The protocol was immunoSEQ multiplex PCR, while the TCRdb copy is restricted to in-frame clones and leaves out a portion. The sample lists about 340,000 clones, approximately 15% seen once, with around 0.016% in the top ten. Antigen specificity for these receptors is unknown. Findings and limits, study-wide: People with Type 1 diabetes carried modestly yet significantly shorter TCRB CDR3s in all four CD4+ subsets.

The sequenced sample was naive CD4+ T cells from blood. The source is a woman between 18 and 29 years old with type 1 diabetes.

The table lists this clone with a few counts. The DNA of the CDR3 is TGTGCCAGCAGACTAACCCAGGCCGGGGCTAACTATGGCTACACCTTC. It encodes CASRLTQAGANYGYTF. This chain uses TRBV7-2 with TRBJ1-2, with no clear D. Trimming stripped 6 bases from V and 0 bases from J, with 17 bases between. Per the germline V gene, CDR1 is SGHTA and CDR2 is FQGNSA. The CDR3 runs 16 residues.

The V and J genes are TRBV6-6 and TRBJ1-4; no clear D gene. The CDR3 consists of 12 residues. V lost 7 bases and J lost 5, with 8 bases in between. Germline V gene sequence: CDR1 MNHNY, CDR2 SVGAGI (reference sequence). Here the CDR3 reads CASKNQNEKLFF. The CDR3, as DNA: TGTGCCAGCAAGAATCAGAATGAAAAACTGTTTTTT.

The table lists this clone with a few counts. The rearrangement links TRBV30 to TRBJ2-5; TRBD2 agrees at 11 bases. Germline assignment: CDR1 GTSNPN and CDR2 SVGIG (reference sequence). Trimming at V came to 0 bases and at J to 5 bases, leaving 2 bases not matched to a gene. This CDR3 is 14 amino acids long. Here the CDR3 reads CAWSVLAGGETQYF. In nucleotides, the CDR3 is TGTGCCTGGAGTGTCTTAGCGGGAGGGGAGACCCAGTACTTC.